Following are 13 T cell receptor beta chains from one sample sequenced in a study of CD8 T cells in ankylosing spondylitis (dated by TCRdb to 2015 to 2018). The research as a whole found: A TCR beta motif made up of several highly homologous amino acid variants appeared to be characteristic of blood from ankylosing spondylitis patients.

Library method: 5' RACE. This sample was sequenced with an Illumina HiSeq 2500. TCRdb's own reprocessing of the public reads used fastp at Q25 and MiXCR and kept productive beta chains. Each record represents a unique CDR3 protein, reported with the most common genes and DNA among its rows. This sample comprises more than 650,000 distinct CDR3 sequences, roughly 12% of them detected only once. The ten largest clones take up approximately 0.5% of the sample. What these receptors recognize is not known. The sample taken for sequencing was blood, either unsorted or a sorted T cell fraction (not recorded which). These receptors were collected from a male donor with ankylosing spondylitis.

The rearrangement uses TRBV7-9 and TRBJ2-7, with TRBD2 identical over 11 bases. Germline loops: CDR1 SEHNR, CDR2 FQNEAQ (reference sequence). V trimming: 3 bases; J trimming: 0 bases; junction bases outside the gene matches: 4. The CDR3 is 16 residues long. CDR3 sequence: CASSFWTSGFSYEQYF. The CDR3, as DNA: TGTGCCAGCAGCTTTTGGACTAGCGGGTTCTCCTACGAGCAGTACTTC. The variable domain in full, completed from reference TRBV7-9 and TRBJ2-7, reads DTGVSQNPRHKITKRGQNVTFRCDPISEHNRLYWYRQTLGQGPEFLTYFQNEAQLEKSRLLSDRFSAERPKGSFSTLEIQRTEQGDSAMYLCASSFWTSGFSYEQYFGPGTRLTVT.

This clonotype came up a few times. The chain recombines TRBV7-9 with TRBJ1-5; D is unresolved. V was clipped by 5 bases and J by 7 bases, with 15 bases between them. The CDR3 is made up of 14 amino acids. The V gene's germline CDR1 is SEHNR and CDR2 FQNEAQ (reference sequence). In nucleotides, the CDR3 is TGTGCCAGCAGCCTCGGCCTGGGTACCCAGCCCCAGCATTTT. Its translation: CASSLGLGTQPQHF.

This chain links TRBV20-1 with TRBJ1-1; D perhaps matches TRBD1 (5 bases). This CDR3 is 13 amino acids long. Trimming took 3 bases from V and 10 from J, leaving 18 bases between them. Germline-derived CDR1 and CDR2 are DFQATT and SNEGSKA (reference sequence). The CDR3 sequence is CSARSGTAERAFF. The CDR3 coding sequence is TGCAGTGCTAGGTCGGGGACTGCCGAAAGAGCTTTCTTT.

The CDR3, as DNA: TGCAGTGCTAGAACGATCCTGGCGGGTCCCTGGGGGGCCAACGTCCTGACTTTC. Translation: CSARTILAGPWGANVLTF. The V and J genes are TRBV20-1 and TRBJ2-6, with D tentatively TRBD2 (5 bases). The CDR3 covers 18 residues. Germline CDR1 and CDR2: DFQATT and SNEGSKA (reference sequence). The germline V and J ends were trimmed by 2 bases and 4 bases, with 21 bases remaining between them.

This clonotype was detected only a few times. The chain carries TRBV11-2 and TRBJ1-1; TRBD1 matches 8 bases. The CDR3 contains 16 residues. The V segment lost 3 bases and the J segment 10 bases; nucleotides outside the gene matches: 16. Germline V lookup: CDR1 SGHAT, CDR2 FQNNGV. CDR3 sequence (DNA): TGTGCCAGCAGCTTCGACAGGGGTTGGGGAAAAGCAGGAGCTTTCTTT. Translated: CASSFDRGWGKAGAFF.

CDR3 sequence: CASSDEGSYGYTF. The CDR3 region has the DNA TGTGCCAGCAGTGATGAGGGGTCCTATGGCTACACCTTC. V usage is TRBV2 and J usage is TRBJ1-2; tentatively, D is TRBD1 (5 bases). CDR1 is SNHLY, CDR2 FYNNEI, per germline. V lost 3 bases, J lost 4 bases, and 9 bases lay in between. The CDR3 length is 13 residues.

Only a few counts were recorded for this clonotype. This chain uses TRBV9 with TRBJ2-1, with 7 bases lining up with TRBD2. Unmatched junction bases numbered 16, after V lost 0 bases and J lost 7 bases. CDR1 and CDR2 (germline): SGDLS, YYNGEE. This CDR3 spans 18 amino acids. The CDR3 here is CASSVGRGSAGVGNEQFF. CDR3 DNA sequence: TGTGCCAGCAGCGTAGGGCGGGGGTCTGCGGGAGTTGGGAATGAGCAGTTCTTC.

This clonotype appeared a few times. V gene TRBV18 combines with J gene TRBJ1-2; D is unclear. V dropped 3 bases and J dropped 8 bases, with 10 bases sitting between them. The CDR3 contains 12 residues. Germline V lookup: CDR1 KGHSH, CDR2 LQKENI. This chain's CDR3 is CASSPYERGYTF. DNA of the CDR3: TGTGCCAGCTCACCGTACGAAAGGGGCTACACCTTC.

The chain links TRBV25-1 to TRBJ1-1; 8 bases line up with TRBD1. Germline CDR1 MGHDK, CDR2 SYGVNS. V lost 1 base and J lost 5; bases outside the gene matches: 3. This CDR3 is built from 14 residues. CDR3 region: CASSESGGWTEAFF. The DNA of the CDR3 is TGTGCCAGCAGTGAATCAGGGGGCTGGACTGAAGCTTTCTTT.

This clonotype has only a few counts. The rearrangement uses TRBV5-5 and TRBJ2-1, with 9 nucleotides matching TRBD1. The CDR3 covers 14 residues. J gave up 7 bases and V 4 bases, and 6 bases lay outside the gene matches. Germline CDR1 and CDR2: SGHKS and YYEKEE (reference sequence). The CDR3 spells CASSAQGASNEQFF. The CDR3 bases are TGTGCCAGCAGCGCACAGGGGGCTTCGAATGAGCAGTTCTTC.

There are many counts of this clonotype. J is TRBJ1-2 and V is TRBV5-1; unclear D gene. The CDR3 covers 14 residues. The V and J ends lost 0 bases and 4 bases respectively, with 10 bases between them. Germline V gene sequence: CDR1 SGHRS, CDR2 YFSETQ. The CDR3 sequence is CASSLGLGSYGYTF. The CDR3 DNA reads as TGCGCCAGCAGCTTGGGTCTAGGGTCCTATGGCTACACCTTC. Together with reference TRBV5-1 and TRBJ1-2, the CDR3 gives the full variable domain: KAGVTQTPRYLIKTRGQQVTLSCSPISGHRSVSWYQQTPGQGLQFLFEYFSETQRNKGNFPGRFSGRQFSNSRSEMNVSTLELGDSALYLCASSLGLGSYGYTFGSGTRLTVV.

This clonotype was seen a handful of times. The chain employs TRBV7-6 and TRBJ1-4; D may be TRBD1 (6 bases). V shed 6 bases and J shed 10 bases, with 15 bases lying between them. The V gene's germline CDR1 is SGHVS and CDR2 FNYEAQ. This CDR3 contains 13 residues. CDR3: CASRLRGSGKLFF. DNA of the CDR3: TGTGCCAGCAGGCTAAGGGGGTCGGGAAAACTGTTTTTT. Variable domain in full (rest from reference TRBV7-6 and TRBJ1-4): GAGVSQSPRYKVTKRGQDVALRCDPISGHVSLYWYRQALGQGPEFLTYFNYEAQQDKSGLPNDRFSAERPEGSISTLTIQRTEQRDSAMYRCASRLRGSGKLFFGSGTQLSVL.

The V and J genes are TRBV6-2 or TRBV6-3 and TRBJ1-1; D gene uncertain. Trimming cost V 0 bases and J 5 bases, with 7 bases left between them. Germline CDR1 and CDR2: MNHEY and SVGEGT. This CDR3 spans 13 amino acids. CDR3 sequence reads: CASSYSRATEAFF. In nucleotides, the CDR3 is TGTGCCAGCAGTTACTCTCGAGCGACTGAAGCTTTCTTT.